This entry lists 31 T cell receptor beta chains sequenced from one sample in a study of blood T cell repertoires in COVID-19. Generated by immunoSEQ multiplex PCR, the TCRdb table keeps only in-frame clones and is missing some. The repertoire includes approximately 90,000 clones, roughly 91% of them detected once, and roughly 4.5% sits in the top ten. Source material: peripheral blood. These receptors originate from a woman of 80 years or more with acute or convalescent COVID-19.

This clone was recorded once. The CDR3 region has the DNA TGTGCCAGCAGTGAAACCGGGACTCCGCGGTCATACTTC. Its protein is CASSETGTPRSYF. V usage is TRBV2 and J usage is TRBJ2-5, with D perhaps TRBD2 (6 bases). Germline CDR1 and CDR2: SNHLY and FYNNEI. The germline V and J ends were trimmed by 2 bases and 14 bases, with 18 bases remaining between them. The CDR3 sequence is 13 residues long.

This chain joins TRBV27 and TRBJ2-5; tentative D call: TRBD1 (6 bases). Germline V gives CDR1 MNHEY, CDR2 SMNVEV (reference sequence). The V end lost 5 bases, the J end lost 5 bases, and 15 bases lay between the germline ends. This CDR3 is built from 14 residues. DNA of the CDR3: TGTGCCAGCAGTGCCCTCCACAGGGATGAGACCCAGTACTTC. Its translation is CASSALHRDETQYF.

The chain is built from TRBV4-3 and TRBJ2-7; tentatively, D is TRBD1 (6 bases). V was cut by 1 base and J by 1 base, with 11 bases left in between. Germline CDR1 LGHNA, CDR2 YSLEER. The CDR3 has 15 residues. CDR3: CASSQGLGASYEQYF. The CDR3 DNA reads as TGCGCCAGCAGCCAAGGTTTGGGGGCGTCCTACGAGCAGTACTTC.

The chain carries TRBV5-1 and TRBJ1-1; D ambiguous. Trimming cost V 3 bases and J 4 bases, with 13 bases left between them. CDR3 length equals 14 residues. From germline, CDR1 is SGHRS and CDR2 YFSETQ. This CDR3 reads CASSSGGTGTEAFF. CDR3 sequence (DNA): TGCGCCAGCAGCTCGGGAGGTACGGGCACTGAAGCTTTCTTT.

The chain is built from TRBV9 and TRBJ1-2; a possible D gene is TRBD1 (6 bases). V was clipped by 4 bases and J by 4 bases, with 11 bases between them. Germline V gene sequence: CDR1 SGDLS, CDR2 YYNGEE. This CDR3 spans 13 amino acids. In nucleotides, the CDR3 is TGTGCCAGCAGCACCGGACAGTCCTATGGCTACACCTTC. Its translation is CASSTGQSYGYTF.

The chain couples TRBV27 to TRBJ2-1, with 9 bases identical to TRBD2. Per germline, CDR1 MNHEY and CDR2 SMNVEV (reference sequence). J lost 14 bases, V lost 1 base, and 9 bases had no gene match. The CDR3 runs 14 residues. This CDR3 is CASSLWEAGGVEFF. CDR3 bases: TGTGCCAGCAGTTTATGGGAAGCGGGGGGTGTGGAGTTCTTC.

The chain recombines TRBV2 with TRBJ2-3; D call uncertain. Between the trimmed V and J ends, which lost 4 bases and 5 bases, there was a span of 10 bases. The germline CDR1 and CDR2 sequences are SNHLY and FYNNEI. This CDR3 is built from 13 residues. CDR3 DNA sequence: TGTGCCAGCAGTGCGCGGAGAGGAGATACGCAGTATTTT. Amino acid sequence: CASSARRGDTQYF. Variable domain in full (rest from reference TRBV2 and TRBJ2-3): EPEVTQTPSHQVTQMGQEVILRCVPISNHLYFYWYRQILGQKVEFLVSFYNNEISEKSEIFDDQFSVERPDGSNFTLKIRSTKLEDSAMYFCASSARRGDTQYFGPGTRLTVL.

CDR3 DNA sequence: TGTGCCAGCAGCGTAGGGCCGACAGGGGGCTCTGTGAATGAGCAGTTCTTC. Protein sequence: CASSVGPTGGSVNEQFF. The rearrangement joins TRBV9 to TRBJ2-1; 10 bases align to TRBD1. Germline trimming cut 0 bases from V and 7 bases from J; bases unmatched to any gene: 10. The CDR3 has 17 residues. Germline V lookup: CDR1 SGDLS, CDR2 YYNGEE.

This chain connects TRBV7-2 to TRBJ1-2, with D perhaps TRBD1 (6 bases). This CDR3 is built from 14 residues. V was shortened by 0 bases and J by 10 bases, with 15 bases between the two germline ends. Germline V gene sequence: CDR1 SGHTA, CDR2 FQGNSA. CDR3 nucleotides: TGTGCCAGCAGCTTAGCGTGGGGGGGGCAGAACTACACCTTC. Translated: CASSLAWGGQNYTF.

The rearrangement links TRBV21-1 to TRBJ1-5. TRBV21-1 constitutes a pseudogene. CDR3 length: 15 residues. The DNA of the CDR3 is TGTGCCAGCAGCAGGGGGGGCAGGGGAAGTCAGCCCCAGCATTTT. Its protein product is CASSRGGRGSQPQHF.

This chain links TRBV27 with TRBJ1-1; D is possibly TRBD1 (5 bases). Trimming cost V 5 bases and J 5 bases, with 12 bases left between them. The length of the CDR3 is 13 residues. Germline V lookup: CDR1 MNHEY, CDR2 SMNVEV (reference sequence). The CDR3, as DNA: TGTGCCAGCAGTCAACAGGTCGTTACTGAAGCTTTCTTT. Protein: CASSQQVVTEAFF.

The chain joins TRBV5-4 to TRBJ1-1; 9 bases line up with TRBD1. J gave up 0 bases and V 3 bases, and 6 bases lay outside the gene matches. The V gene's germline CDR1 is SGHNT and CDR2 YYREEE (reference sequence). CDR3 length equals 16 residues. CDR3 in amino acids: CASSSPGQGMNTEAFF. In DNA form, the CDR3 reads TGTGCCAGCAGCTCTCCGGGACAGGGTATGAACACTGAAGCTTTCTTT.

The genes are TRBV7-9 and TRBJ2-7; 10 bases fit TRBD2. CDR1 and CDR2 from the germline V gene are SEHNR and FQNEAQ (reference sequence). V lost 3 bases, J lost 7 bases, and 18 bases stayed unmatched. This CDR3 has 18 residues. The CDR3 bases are TGTGCCAGCAGCTTGAGGTTCGGGAATAGCGGGGGGCCCATGGAGCAGTACTTC. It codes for CASSLRFGNSGGPMEQYF.

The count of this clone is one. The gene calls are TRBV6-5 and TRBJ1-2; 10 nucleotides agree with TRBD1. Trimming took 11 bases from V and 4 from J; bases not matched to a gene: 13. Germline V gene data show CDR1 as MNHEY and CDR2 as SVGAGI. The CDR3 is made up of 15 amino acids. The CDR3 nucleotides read TGTGCCGGGACAGGAAGACAGGGGGCAATCTATGGCTACACCTTC. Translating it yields CAGTGRQGAIYGYTF.

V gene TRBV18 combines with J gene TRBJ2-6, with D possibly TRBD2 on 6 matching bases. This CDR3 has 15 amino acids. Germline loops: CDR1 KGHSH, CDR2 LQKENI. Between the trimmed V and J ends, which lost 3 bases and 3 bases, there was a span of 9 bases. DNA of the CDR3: TGTGCCAGCTCACCGCAGGGAGGTGGGGCCAACGTCCTGACTTTC. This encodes CASSPQGGGANVLTF.

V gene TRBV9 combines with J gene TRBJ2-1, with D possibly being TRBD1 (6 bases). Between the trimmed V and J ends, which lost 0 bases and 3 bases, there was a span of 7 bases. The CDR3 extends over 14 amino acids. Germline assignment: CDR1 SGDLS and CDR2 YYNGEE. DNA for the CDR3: TGTGCCAGCAGCGTAGGGGACAACTACAATGAGCAGTTCTTC. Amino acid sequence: CASSVGDNYNEQFF.

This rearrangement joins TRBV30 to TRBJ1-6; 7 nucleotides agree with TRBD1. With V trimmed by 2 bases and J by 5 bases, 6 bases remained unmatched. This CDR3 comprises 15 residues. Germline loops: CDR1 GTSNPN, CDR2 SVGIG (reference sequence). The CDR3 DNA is TGTGCCTGGAGTCTGAGGGGGCCGAATAATTCACCCCTCCACTTT. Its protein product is CAWSLRGPNNSPLHF.

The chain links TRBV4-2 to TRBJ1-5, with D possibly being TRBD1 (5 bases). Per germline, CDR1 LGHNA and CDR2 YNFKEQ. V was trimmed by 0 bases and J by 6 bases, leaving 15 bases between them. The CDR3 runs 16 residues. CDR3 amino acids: CASSQDVGGVPQPQHF. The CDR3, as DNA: TGTGCCAGCAGCCAAGACGTGGGGGGGGTACCTCAGCCCCAGCATTTT.

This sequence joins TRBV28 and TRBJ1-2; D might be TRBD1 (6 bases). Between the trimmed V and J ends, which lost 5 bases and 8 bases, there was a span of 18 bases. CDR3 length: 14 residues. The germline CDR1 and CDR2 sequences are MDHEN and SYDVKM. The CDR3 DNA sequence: TGTGCCAGCAGTCCTGGCGGGGGGCGGGGCGGCTACACCTTC. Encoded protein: CASSPGGGRGGYTF.

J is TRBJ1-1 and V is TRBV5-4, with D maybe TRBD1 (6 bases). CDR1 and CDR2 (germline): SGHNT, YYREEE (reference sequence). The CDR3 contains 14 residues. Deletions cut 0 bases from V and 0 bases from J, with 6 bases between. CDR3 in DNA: TGTGCCAGCAGCTTGGGGACAGTGAACACTGAAGCTTTCTTT. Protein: CASSLGTVNTEAFF.

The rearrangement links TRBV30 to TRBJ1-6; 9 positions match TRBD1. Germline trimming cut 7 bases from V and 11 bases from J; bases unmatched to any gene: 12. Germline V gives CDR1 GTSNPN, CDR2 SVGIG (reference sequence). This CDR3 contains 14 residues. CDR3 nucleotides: TGTGCCTACGACCGGGACAGGGATGGGCCACCCCTCCACTTT. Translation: CAYDRDRDGPPLHF.

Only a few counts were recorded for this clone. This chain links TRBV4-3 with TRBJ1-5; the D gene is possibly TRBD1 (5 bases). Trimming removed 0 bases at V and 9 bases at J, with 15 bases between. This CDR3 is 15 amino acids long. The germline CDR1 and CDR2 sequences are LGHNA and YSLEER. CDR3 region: CASSQEFQGGRPQHF. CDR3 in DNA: TGCGCCAGCAGCCAAGAGTTCCAGGGAGGACGGCCCCAGCATTTT.

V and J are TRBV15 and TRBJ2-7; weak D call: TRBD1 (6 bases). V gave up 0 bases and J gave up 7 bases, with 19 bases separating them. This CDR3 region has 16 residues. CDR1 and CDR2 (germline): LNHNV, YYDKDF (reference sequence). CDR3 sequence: CATSRDQGRNLGEQYF. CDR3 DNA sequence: TGTGCCACCAGCAGAGATCAGGGGCGGAACCTGGGGGAGCAGTACTTC.

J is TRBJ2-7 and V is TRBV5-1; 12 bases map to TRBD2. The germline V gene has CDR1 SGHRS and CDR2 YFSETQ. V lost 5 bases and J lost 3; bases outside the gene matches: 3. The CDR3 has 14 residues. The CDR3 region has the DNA TGCGCCAGCAGACTAGCGGGAGGAGGCTACGAGCAGTACTTC. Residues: CASRLAGGGYEQYF.

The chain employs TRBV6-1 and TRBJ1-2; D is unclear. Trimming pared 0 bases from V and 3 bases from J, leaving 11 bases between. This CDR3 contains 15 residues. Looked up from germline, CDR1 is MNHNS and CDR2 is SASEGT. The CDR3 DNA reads TGTGCCAGCAGTGAAGCGAGGAGGAGTCACTATGGCTACACCTTC. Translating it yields CASSEARRSHYGYTF.

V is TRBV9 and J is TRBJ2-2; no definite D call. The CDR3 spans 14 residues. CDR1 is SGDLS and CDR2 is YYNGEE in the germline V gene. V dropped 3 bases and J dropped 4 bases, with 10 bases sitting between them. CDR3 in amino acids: CASSAVSGTGELFF. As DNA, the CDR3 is TGTGCCAGCAGCGCAGTTTCGGGCACCGGGGAGCTGTTTTTT.

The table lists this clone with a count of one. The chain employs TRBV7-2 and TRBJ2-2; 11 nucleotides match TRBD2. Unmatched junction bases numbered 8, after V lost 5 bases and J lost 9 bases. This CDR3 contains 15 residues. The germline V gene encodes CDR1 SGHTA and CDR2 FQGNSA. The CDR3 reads CASSARLAGTRELFF. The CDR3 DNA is TGTGCCAGCAGCGCCCGACTAGCGGGAACCCGGGAGCTGTTTTTT.

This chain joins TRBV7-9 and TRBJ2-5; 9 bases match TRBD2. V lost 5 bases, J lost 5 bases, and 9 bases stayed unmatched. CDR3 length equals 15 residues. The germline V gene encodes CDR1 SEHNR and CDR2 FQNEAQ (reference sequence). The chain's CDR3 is CASSPLAGIRETQYF. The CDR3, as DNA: TGTGCCAGCAGCCCTCTAGCGGGGATTAGGGAGACCCAGTACTTC. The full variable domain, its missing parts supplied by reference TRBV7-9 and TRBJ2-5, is DTGVSQNPRHKITKRGQNVTFRCDPISEHNRLYWYRQTLGQGPEFLTYFQNEAQLEKSRLLSDRFSAERPKGSFSTLEIQRTEQGDSAMYLCASSPLAGIRETQYFGPGTRLLVL.

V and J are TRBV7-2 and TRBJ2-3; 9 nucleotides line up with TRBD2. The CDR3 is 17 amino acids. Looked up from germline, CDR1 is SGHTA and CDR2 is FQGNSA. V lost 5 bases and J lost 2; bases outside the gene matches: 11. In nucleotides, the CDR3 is TGTGCCAGCAGCCCAGCTGCTAGCGGGGAGTACACAGATACGCAGTATTTT. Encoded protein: CASSPAASGEYTDTQYF.

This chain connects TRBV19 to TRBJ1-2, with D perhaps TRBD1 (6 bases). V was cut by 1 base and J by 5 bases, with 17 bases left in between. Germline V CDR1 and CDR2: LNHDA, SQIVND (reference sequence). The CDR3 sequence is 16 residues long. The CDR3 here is CASSIAGGRMNYGYTF. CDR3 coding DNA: TGTGCCAGTAGTATAGCGGGGGGGCGCATGAATTATGGCTACACCTTC.

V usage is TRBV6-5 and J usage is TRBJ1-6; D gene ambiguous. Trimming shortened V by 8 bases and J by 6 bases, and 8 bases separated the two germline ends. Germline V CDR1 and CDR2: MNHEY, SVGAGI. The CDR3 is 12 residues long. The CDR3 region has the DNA TGTGCCAGCCTTACGGTTAATTCACCCCTCCACTTT. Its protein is CASLTVNSPLHF.